These T cell receptor beta chains were read from a single sample in a study of monozygotic twins with inflammatory bowel disease. TCRdb reprocessed the 5' RACE reads, with one entry per CDR3 protein and no DNA. The clone table shows around 450,000 distinct CDR3 sequences, with the ten largest holding 2% to 3%. Sequences were obtained from blood. These receptors all stem from a human donor with ulcerative colitis or Crohn's disease, or a healthy co-twin of an affected twin (not recorded which). CDR3s include the opening cysteine and the closing phenylalanine or tryptophan.

v_call: TRBV19
j_call: TRBJ2-7
cdr3_aa: CASSSREVGAEQYF

v_call: TRBV6-2/TRBV6-3
j_call: TRBJ2-1
cdr3_aa: CASYEAGGAYNEQFF

v_call: TRBV25-1
j_call: TRBJ2-7
cdr3_aa: CASSVYRDRVYF

v_call: TRBV6-5
j_call: TRBJ2-2
cdr3_aa: CASSLRDANTGELFF

v_call: TRBV18
j_call: TRBJ2-7
cdr3_aa: CASSVGQESSYEQYF

v_call: TRBV20-1
j_call: TRBJ2-2
cdr3_aa: CSASPRTGPPSGELFF

v_call: TRBV5-1
j_call: TRBJ2-1
cdr3_aa: CASSFGGVSIHNEQFF

v_call: TRBV28
j_call: TRBJ1-2
cdr3_aa: CASSLAGGGGNYGYTF

v_call: TRBV5-1
j_call: TRBJ2-5
cdr3_aa: CASSFSILFQETQYF

v_call: TRBV2
j_call: TRBJ1-2
cdr3_aa: CASSAGRGYGYTF

v_call: TRBV7-9
j_call: TRBJ2-6
cdr3_aa: CASRTGFGPNVLTF

v_call: TRBV5-1
j_call: TRBJ2-1
cdr3_aa: CASSLDRGYGVYNEQFF

v_call: TRBV24-1
j_call: TRBJ2-2
cdr3_aa: CATGTADTGELFF

v_call: TRBV29-1
j_call: TRBJ1-1
cdr3_aa: CSVVTGNTEAFF

v_call: TRBV4-2
j_call: TRBJ1-3
cdr3_aa: CASSQELMVSGNTIYF

v_call: TRBV5-1
j_call: TRBJ2-3
cdr3_aa: CASSLAGEGFGDTQYF

v_call: TRBV20-1
j_call: TRBJ2-1
cdr3_aa: CSADGQGNPYNEQFF

v_call: TRBV3-1
j_call: TRBJ2-7
cdr3_aa: CASSQVEALSEQYF

v_call: TRBV6-1
j_call: TRBJ2-2
cdr3_aa: CASSSFISGTNTGELFF

v_call: TRBV6-5
j_call: TRBJ2-3
cdr3_aa: CASSYSSGRGTDTQYF

v_call: TRBV28
j_call: TRBJ1-2
cdr3_aa: CASSPRGYGYTF

v_call: TRBV4-3
j_call: TRBJ2-5
cdr3_aa: CASSQRRLLAGQETQYF

v_call: TRBV10-3
j_call: TRBJ2-1
cdr3_aa: CAISEGQGSGNEQFF

v_call: TRBV20-1
j_call: TRBJ2-7
cdr3_aa: CSAIRPGGAYEQYF

v_call: TRBV24-1
j_call: TRBJ2-1
cdr3_aa: CATSDPSTGRGPYNEQFF

v_call: TRBV7-2
j_call: TRBJ2-3
cdr3_aa: CASSSHFEGASQYF

v_call: TRBV12-3/TRBV12-4
j_call: TRBJ1-4
cdr3_aa: CASSPFAGTTNEKLFF

v_call: TRBV19
j_call: TRBJ2-1
cdr3_aa: CASSRSSGRASYNEQFF

v_call: TRBV5-1
j_call: TRBJ1-4
cdr3_aa: CASSDPDSGRGEKLFF

v_call: TRBV6-6
j_call: TRBJ1-5
cdr3_aa: CAGQGNLGQPQHF

v_call: TRBV19
j_call: TRBJ2-3
cdr3_aa: CASSVGLAATDTQYF

v_call: TRBV5-1
j_call: TRBJ2-3
cdr3_aa: CASSQRTETVTDTQYF

v_call: TRBV29-1
j_call: TRBJ2-7
cdr3_aa: CSAVREGAYEQYF

v_call: TRBV3-1
j_call: TRBJ1-5
cdr3_aa: CASSQGGGQPQHF

v_call: TRBV20-1
j_call: TRBJ1-5
cdr3_aa: CSARWGRESQPQHF

v_call: TRBV27
j_call: TRBJ1-1
cdr3_aa: CASSSPQQSTEAFF

v_call: TRBV19
j_call: TRBJ1-6
cdr3_aa: CASRITGGNSPLHF

v_call: TRBV12-3/TRBV12-4
j_call: TRBJ2-2
cdr3_aa: CASRSREAGELFF

v_call: TRBV9
j_call: TRBJ2-3
cdr3_aa: CASSATGGPTDTQYF

v_call: TRBV28
j_call: TRBJ2-1
cdr3_aa: CASSWTSGYNEQFF

v_call: TRBV19
j_call: TRBJ1-5
cdr3_aa: CASSSQGYNQPQHF

v_call: TRBV6-5
j_call: TRBJ2-7
cdr3_aa: CASSYPSGTGTYEQYF

v_call: TRBV19
j_call: TRBJ1-5
cdr3_aa: CASSTGRTGNQPQHF

v_call: TRBV5-5
j_call: TRBJ1-1
cdr3_aa: CASSPVVGTEAFF

v_call: TRBV25-1
j_call: TRBJ2-3
cdr3_aa: CASSTLAGAGTDTQYF

v_call: TRBV5-6
j_call: TRBJ2-1
cdr3_aa: CASSGRTYNEQFF

v_call: TRBV7-9
j_call: TRBJ2-7
cdr3_aa: CASSPLTGGRDEQYF

v_call: TRBV24-1
j_call: TRBJ1-1
cdr3_aa: CATSDSRTGGTEAFF

v_call: TRBV24-1
j_call: TRBJ2-3
cdr3_aa: CATSDGATDTQYF

v_call: TRBV2
j_call: TRBJ2-7
cdr3_aa: CASSERFNEQYF

v_call: TRBV5-1
j_call: TRBJ2-1
cdr3_aa: CASFQGSSYNEQFF

v_call: TRBV27
j_call: TRBJ2-7
cdr3_aa: CASDHLAGGYYEQYF

v_call: TRBV12-3/TRBV12-4
j_call: TRBJ2-7
cdr3_aa: CASRRQGAYEQYF

v_call: TRBV27
j_call: TRBJ2-5
cdr3_aa: CASRPPLGVERETQYF

v_call: TRBV4-1
j_call: TRBJ2-2
cdr3_aa: CASSQDSAGSVTGELFF

v_call: TRBV19
j_call: TRBJ2-7
cdr3_aa: CASPRGTKWYEQYF

v_call: TRBV12-5
j_call: TRBJ2-7
cdr3_aa: CASGSSGGYEQYF